This TCR beta chain stems from a study of T cells in narcolepsy. Overall study context: Enrolled donors included narcolepsy type 1 or type 2 patients and healthy controls.

Using immunoSEQ multiplex PCR, the repertoire was profiled, and TCRdb retains in-frame clones only, with some absent. The sample records tens of thousands of clones, 70% to 90% being singletons. A note on this clone: Its target is unknown.

Broader study findings: Autoreactive HCRT-specific and TRIB2-specific clonotypes were marked in same-patient CSF-versus-blood CD4+ comparisons.

Germline-derived CDR1 and CDR2 are SNHLY and FYNNEI. V shed 1 base and J shed 1 base, with 9 bases lying between them. The CDR3 sequence is 15 residues long. The specimen was CD45RA- memory CD4+ T cells from PBMCs. The TCR sequence derives from a human donor with narcolepsy. The genes are TRBV2 and TRBJ2-3; D may be TRBD1 or TRBD2 (5 bases each). CDR3 sequence reads: CASSEERGGTDTQYF. The CDR3 DNA sequence: TGTGCCAGCAGTGAAGAGAGGGGCGGCACAGATACGCAGTATTTT.